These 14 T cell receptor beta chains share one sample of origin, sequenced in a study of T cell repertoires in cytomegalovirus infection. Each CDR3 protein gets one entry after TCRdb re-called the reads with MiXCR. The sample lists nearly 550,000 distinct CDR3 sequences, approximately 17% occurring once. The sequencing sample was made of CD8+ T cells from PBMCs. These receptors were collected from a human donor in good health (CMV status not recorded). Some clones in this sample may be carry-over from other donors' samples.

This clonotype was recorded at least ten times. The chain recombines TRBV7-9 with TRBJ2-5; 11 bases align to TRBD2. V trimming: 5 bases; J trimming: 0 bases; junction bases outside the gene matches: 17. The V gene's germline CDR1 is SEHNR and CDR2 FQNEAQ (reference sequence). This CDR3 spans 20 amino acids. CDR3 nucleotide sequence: TGTGCCAGCAGCCGTAGCGATCTTAGCGGGAGGGAAATTAACCAAGAGACCCAGTACTTC. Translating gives CASSRSDLSGREINQETQYF. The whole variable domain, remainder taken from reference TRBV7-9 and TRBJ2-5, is DTGVSQNPRHKITKRGQNVTFRCDPISEHNRLYWYRQTLGQGPEFLTYFQNEAQLEKSRLLSDRFSAERPKGSFSTLEIQRTEQGDSAMYLCASSRSDLSGREINQETQYFGPGTRLLVL.

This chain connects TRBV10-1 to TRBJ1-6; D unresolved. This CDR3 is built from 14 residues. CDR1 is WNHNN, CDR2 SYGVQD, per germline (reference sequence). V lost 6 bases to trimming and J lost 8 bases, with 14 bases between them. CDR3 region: CASRPPRRDSPLHF. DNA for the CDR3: TGCGCCAGCAGACCACCTAGGCGGGATTCACCCCTCCACTTT.

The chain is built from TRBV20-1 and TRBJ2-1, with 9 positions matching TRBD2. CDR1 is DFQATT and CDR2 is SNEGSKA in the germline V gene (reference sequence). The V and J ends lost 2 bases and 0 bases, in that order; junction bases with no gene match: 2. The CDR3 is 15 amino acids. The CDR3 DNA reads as TGCAGTGCTAGACATAGCGGGAGCTCCTACAATGAGCAGTTCTTC. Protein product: CSARHSGSSYNEQFF.

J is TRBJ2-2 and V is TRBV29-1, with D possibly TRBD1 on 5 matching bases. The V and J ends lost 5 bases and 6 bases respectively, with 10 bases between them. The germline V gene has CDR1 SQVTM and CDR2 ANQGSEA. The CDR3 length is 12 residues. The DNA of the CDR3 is TGCAGCGTTAACCCAGGGTCCGGGGAGCTGTTTTTT. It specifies CSVNPGSGELFF.

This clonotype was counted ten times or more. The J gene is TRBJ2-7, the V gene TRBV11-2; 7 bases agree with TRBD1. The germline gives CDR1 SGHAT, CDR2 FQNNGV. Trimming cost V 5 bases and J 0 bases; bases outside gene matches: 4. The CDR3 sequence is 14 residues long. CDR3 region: CASSTGALSYEQYF. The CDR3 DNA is TGTGCCAGCAGCACAGGGGCGCTCTCCTACGAGCAGTACTTC. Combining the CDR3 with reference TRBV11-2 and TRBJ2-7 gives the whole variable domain EAGVAQSPRYKIIEKRQSVAFWCNPISGHATLYWYQQILGQGPKLLIQFQNNGVVDDSQLPKDRFSAERLKGVDSTLKIQPAKLEDSAVYLCASSTGALSYEQYFGPGTRLTVT.

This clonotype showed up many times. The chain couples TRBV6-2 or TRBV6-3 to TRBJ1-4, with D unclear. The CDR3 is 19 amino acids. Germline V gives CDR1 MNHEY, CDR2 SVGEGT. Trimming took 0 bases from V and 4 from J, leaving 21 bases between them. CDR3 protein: CASSYSITAPSKDNEKLFF. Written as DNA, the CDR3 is TGTGCCAGCAGTTACTCGATCACGGCCCCGTCGAAGGATAATGAAAAACTGTTTTTT.

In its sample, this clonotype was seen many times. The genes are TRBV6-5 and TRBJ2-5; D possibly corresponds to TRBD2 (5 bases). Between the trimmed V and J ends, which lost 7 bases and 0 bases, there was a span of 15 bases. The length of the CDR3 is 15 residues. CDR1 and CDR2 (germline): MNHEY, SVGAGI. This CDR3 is CASTSASQYQETQYF. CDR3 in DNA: TGTGCCAGCACTTCGGCTAGCCAGTACCAAGAGACCCAGTACTTC.

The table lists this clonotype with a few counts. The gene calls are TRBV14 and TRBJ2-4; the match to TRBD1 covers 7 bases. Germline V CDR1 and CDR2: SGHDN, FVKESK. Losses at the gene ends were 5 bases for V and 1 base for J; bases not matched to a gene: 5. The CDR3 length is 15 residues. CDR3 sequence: CASSVQGFAKNIQYF. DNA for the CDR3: TGTGCCAGCAGCGTACAGGGGTTCGCCAAAAACATTCAGTACTTC.

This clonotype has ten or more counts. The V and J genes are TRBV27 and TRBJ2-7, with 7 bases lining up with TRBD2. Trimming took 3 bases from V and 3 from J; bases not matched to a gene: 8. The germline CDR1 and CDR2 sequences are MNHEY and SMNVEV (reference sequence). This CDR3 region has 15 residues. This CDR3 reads CASSFGGSPFYEQYF. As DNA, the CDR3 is TGTGCCAGCAGTTTCGGCGGGAGCCCTTTCTACGAGCAGTACTTC.

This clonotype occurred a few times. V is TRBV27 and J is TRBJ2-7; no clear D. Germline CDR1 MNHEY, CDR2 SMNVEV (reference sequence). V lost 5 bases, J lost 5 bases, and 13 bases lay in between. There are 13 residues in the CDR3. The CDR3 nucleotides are TGTGCCAGCAGTCAGTCTTCCGTCCACGAGCAGTACTTC. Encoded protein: CASSQSSVHEQYF.

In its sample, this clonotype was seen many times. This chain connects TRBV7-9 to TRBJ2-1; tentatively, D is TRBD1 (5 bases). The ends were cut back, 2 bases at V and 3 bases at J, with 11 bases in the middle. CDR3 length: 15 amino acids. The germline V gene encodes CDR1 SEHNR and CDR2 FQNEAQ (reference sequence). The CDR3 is CASSLSWGGYNEQFF. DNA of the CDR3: TGTGCCAGCAGCTTATCTTGGGGCGGCTACAATGAGCAGTTCTTC.

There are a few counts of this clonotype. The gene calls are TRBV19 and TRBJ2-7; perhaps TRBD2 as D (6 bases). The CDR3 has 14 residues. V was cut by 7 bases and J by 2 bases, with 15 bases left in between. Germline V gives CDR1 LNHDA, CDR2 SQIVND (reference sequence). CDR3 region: CASIAGTFPYEQYF. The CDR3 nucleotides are TGTGCCAGTATTGCCGGGACTTTCCCCTACGAGCAGTACTTC.

This CDR3 reads CASSTRLASYEQYF. The CDR3 coding sequence is TGTGCCAGCAGTACCCGGCTAGCCTCCTACGAGCAGTACTTC. This chain uses TRBV28 with TRBJ2-7, with D possibly matching TRBD2 (5 bases). The CDR3 is made up of 14 amino acids. The germline CDR1 and CDR2 sequences are MDHEN and SYDVKM. The ends were cut back, 5 bases at V and 0 bases at J, with 11 bases in the middle. Based on the CDR3 plus reference TRBV28 and TRBJ2-7, the full variable domain is DVKVTQSSRYLVKRTGEKVFLECVQDMDHENMFWYRQDPGLGLRLIYFSYDVKMKEKGDIPEGYSVSREKKERFSLILESASTNQTSMYLCASSTRLASYEQYFGPGTRLTVT.

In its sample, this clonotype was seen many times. For the CDR3, the DNA is TGTGCCAGCAGGCACCAACTCCTCTCTGGAAACACCATATATTTT. This encodes CASRHQLLSGNTIYF. The chain links TRBV12-3 or TRBV12-4 to TRBJ1-3; D not resolved. CDR3 length: 15 amino acids. Trimming shortened V by 6 bases and J by 0 bases, and 12 bases separated the two germline ends.